These 30 T cell receptor beta chains were sequenced from one sample in a study of T cell repertoires in aging, cancer and after chemotherapy. The template was genomic DNA from peripheral blood, not RNA. A mixed TRB-A/B primer pool amplified rearranged TRB by multiplex touch-down PCR. TCRdb reprocessed the multiplex PCR reads with MiXCR, giving one entry per CDR3 protein. The sample shows over a thousand distinct CDR3 sequences, roughly 27% of them seen only once. Sample: blood. These receptors came from a human donor with a solid tumor.

This clonotype was seen a handful of times. This sequence joins TRBV6-2 or TRBV6-3 and TRBJ1-1; 7 bases map to TRBD1. Germline CDR1 reads MNHEY; CDR2 reads SVGEGT. The junction had 6 bases not matched to a gene; V was cut back by 7 bases and J by 1 base. The CDR3 consists of 14 residues. CDR3 DNA sequence: TGTGCCAGCATCAAGGGGGCAGGGAACACTGAAGCTTTCTTT. Amino acids: CASIKGAGNTEAFF.

By sample share, this clonotype is large. This sequence joins TRBV6-5 and TRBJ2-2; no clear D gene. The CDR3 loop spans 18 amino acids. Trimming stripped 5 bases from V and 0 bases from J, with 19 bases between. Per germline, CDR1 MNHEY and CDR2 SVGAGI. CDR3 nucleotides: TGTGCCAGCAGTCCCCCGGTCAGGACGCCATCGAACACCGGGGAGCTGTTTTTT. This encodes CASSPPVRTPSNTGELFF.

The rearrangement links TRBV7-6 to TRBJ2-3, with D maybe TRBD1 (6 bases). The V end lost 5 bases, the J end lost 3 bases, and 12 bases lay between the germline ends. This CDR3 region has 14 residues. Germline CDR1 is SGHVS and CDR2 is FNYEAQ. The DNA of the CDR3 is TGTGCCAGCAGCCAACAGGGTTTTACAGATACGCAGTATTTT. This sequence encodes CASSQQGFTDTQYF.

This clonotype turned up a few times. The chain uses TRBV7-2 and TRBJ2-1, with TRBD2 identical over 11 bases. Trimming took 5 bases from V and 6 from J; bases not matched to a gene: 9. Germline CDR1 and CDR2: SGHTA and FQGNSA. The length of the CDR3 is 16 residues. The CDR3 reads CASSPGSGGAGNEQFF. The CDR3 DNA reads as TGTGCCAGCAGCCCTGGTAGCGGGGGGGCCGGCAATGAGCAGTTCTTC.

Only a few counts were recorded for this clonotype. The rearrangement joins TRBV11-2 to TRBJ1-1; D is uncertain. Between the trimmed V and J ends, which lost 0 bases and 6 bases, there was a span of 5 bases. The germline V gene has CDR1 SGHAT and CDR2 FQNNGV. This CDR3 is built from 12 residues. CDR3 in DNA: TGTGCCAGCAGCTTAGATGTCCCTGAAGCTTTCTTT. This encodes CASSLDVPEAFF.

The chain carries TRBV27 and TRBJ2-5, with D unresolved. The CDR3 runs 13 residues. With 6 bases removed from V and 1 base from J, the gap between germline ends came to 9 bases. Per germline, CDR1 MNHEY and CDR2 SMNVEV (reference sequence). CDR3 residues: CASRPGFQETQYF. The CDR3 nucleotides are TGTGCCAGCAGACCCGGGTTCCAAGAGACCCAGTACTTC.

This clonotype was recorded a few times. The chain joins TRBV15 to TRBJ1-5, with D unclear. The germline V and J ends were trimmed by 6 bases and 1 base, with 10 bases remaining between them. This CDR3 has 14 amino acids. CDR1 is LNHNV, CDR2 YYDKDF, per germline (reference sequence). CDR3 sequence (DNA): TGTGCCACCAGAAGACTCACGAGCAATCAGCCCCAGCATTTT. Its translation is CATRRLTSNQPQHF.

This clonotype is judged large. V gene TRBV20-1 combines with J gene TRBJ2-7; unclear D gene. Germline V gene data show CDR1 as DFQATT and CDR2 as SNEGSKA (reference sequence). V was shortened by 5 bases and J by 3 bases, with 11 bases between the two germline ends. The CDR3 runs to 12 residues. The CDR3 reads CSAPVTYYEQYF. The CDR3 DNA follows: TGCAGTGCTCCCGTAACCTACTACGAGCAGTACTTC.

This clonotype is classed as large. The V and J genes are TRBV6-5 and TRBJ2-2, with D uncertain. Germline V gene sequence: CDR1 MNHEY, CDR2 SVGAGI. The CDR3 has 12 residues. With 8 bases removed from V and 0 bases from J, the gap between germline ends came to 4 bases. This CDR3 is CASCANTGELFF. As DNA, the CDR3 is TGTGCCAGCTGCGCGAACACCGGGGAGCTGTTTTTT.

This sequence joins TRBV5-8 and TRBJ2-3; a possible D gene is TRBD1 (7 bases). Germline V gene data show CDR1 as SGHTS and CDR2 as YDEGEE. The CDR3 consists of 14 residues. Between the trimmed V and J ends, which lost 4 bases and 8 bases, there was a span of 17 bases. CDR3 nucleotides: TGTGCCAGCAGCGAATCAGGGGGAGGCGGTACGCAGTATTTT. Its translation is CASSESGGGGTQYF.

This chain joins TRBV28 and TRBJ1-4; 7 nucleotides match TRBD1. With V trimmed by 6 bases and J by 3 bases, 10 bases remained unmatched. Germline V gives CDR1 MDHEN, CDR2 SYDVKM. The CDR3 is 16 amino acids. Here the CDR3 DNA reads TGTGCCAGCAGCTTTCCTCCGGGACAGCCTAATGAAAAACTGTTTTTT. Its protein product is CASSFPPGQPNEKLFF. The full variable domain, rest sourced from reference TRBV28 and TRBJ1-4, is DVKVTQSSRYLVKRTGEKVFLECVQDMDHENMFWYRQDPGLGLRLIYFSYDVKMKEKGDIPEGYSVSREKKERFSLILESASTNQTSMYLCASSFPPGQPNEKLFFGSGTQLSVL.

The chain combines TRBV27 with TRBJ2-1; D gene ambiguous. With 7 bases removed from V and 0 bases from J, the gap between germline ends came to 10 bases. This CDR3 region has 14 residues. Germline V lookup: CDR1 MNHEY, CDR2 SMNVEV (reference sequence). CDR3 DNA: TGTGCCAGCATAAGGAGCCGCTCCTACAATGAGCAGTTCTTC. Protein product: CASIRSRSYNEQFF.

This clonotype was seen just once. A much larger clone differs by one base, so this may be a read error. The V call is TRBV7-2, the J call TRBJ1-2; TRBD1 matches at 8 bases. V dropped 0 bases and J dropped 6; count of bases not matched to a gene: 3. Germline loops: CDR1 SGHTA, CDR2 FQGNSA. The CDR3 is made up of 14 amino acids. The CDR3 loop reads CASSLAKTGDGYTF. CDR3 coding DNA: TGTGCCAGCAGCTTAGCGAAGACAGGGGATGGCTACACCTTC.

The chain carries TRBV29-1 and TRBJ1-1, with D unresolved. Germline CDR1 and CDR2: SQVTM and ANQGSEA. This CDR3 contains 15 residues. Trimming took off 1 base at V and 0 bases at J, with 12 bases between the two ends. CDR3 sequence reads: CSVEGIKGLNTEAFF. In nucleotides, the CDR3 is TGCAGCGTTGAAGGGATTAAGGGTCTGAACACTGAAGCTTTCTTT.

The chain links TRBV30 to TRBJ2-7; 7 bases line up with TRBD1. CDR3 length: 13 residues. The germline V gene encodes CDR1 GTSNPN and CDR2 SVGIG (reference sequence). V trimming: 5 bases; J trimming: 0 bases; junction bases outside the gene matches: 4. CDR3 protein: CAWEGTASYEQYF. Here the CDR3 DNA reads TGTGCCTGGGAAGGGACAGCCTCCTACGAGCAGTACTTC.

The chain has TRBV13 and TRBJ2-7; D gene uncertain. The CDR3 runs 12 residues. The germline V gene encodes CDR1 PRHDT and CDR2 FYEKMQ (reference sequence). Trimming took off 4 bases at V and 6 bases at J, with 10 bases between the two ends. The CDR3 nucleotides are TGTGCCAGCAGCTCCGCTGGCGGCGAGCAGTACTTC. Translating gives CASSSAGGEQYF.

J is TRBJ2-3 and V is TRBV6-5, with 8 nucleotides matching TRBD2. Per germline, CDR1 MNHEY and CDR2 SVGAGI. Losses at the gene ends were 3 bases for V and 2 bases for J; bases not matched to a gene: 10. There are 17 residues in the CDR3. CDR3 in amino acids: CASSYGASGGLTDTQYF. As DNA, the CDR3 is TGTGCCAGCAGTTATGGGGCCAGCGGGGGCCTCACAGATACGCAGTATTTT.

The chain combines TRBV19 with TRBJ1-5, with 7 bases fitting TRBD1. Germline-derived CDR1 and CDR2 are LNHDA and SQIVND (reference sequence). The CDR3 has 16 amino acids. Trimming cost V 3 bases and J 5 bases; bases outside gene matches: 10. In nucleotides, the CDR3 is TGTGCCAGTAGTATCCCTCGACAGGGAGGGGATCAGCCCCAGCATTTT. The encoded protein is CASSIPRQGGDQPQHF.

V gene TRBV27 combines with J gene TRBJ1-2; a weak D match, TRBD1 (5 bases). The CDR3 spans 13 residues. The V gene's germline CDR1 is MNHEY and CDR2 SMNVEV (reference sequence). V was pared by 5 bases and J by 14 bases, with 21 bases between. In nucleotides, the CDR3 is TGTGCCAGCAGTCCCTCCTGGGACCTCGGGCGGACCTTC. It is translated as CASSPSWDLGRTF.

V usage is TRBV19 and J usage is TRBJ2-7; 10 nucleotides match TRBD1. The CDR3 spans 14 residues. In germline, CDR1 is LNHDA, CDR2 SQIVND (reference sequence). With 7 bases clipped from V and 5 bases from J, the junction kept 8 bases outside the gene matches. The CDR3 region is CASNQPGQGNEQYF. CDR3 nucleotide sequence: TGTGCCAGTAACCAGCCGGGACAGGGGAACGAGCAGTACTTC.

This clonotype was counted a few times. The chain recombines TRBV27 with TRBJ1-1; no clear D. The CDR3 contains 13 residues. CDR1 is MNHEY, CDR2 SMNVEV, per germline (reference sequence). V was cut by 6 bases and J by 1 base, with 9 bases left in between. CDR3 loop: CASRLQENTEAFF. The CDR3 nucleotides are TGTGCCAGCAGACTTCAGGAGAACACTGAAGCTTTCTTT.

A remark on this clonotype: Relative to the germline gene, one junction end is altered; a read error may explain this. This chain links TRBV30 with TRBJ2-6; maybe TRBD2 (6 bases). The V gene's germline CDR1 is GTSNPN and CDR2 SVGIG (reference sequence). The CDR3 contains 17 residues. The CDR3 loop reads CARRVRVGKSGANVLTF. DNA of the CDR3: TGTGCCCGGAGGGTCAGGGTGGGGAAATCTGGGGCCAACGTCCTGACTTTC.

The chain carries TRBV6-5 and TRBJ2-4; 9 nucleotides agree with TRBD2. The CDR3 extends over 15 amino acids. V was pared by 6 bases and J by 1 base, with 4 bases of the junction left unmatched. Germline values: CDR1 MNHEY, CDR2 SVGAGI. The CDR3 reads CASSRLAVAKNIQYF. The CDR3 DNA reads as TGTGCCAGCAGCCGACTAGCGGTGGCCAAAAACATTCAGTACTTC.

Sample share makes this clonotype large. The chain links TRBV7-2 to TRBJ2-3, with unresolved D. This CDR3 spans 14 amino acids. V dropped 2 bases and J dropped 2 bases, with 8 bases sitting between them. Germline V CDR1 and CDR2: SGHTA, FQGNSA. The CDR3 here is CASSLNTFTDTQYF. The CDR3 nucleotides read TGTGCCAGCAGCTTAAACACCTTCACAGATACGCAGTATTTT.

This clonotype is large. V and J are TRBV7-2 and TRBJ2-1, with D maybe TRBD2 (5 bases). V lost 5 bases and J lost 7, with 18 bases in between. Germline V gene lookup returns CDR1 SGHTA and CDR2 FQGNSA. CDR3 size: 15 residues. CDR3 coding DNA: TGTGCCAGCAGCCCGACCCCCTACGGGATAAATGAGCAGTTCTTC. The encoded protein is CASSPTPYGINEQFF.

V is TRBV18 and J is TRBJ1-4; 9 nucleotides align to TRBD1. Per the germline V gene, CDR1 is KGHSH and CDR2 is LQKENI. V was clipped by 6 bases and J by 5 bases; unmatched bases: 4. The CDR3 is made up of 14 amino acids. The CDR3 coding sequence is TGTGCCAGCTCGGGACAGGGCCGAAATGAAAAACTGTTTTTT. It specifies CASSGQGRNEKLFF.

Concerning this clonotype: A much larger clone is a single base away; this may be a read error. The chain is built from TRBV7-6 and TRBJ2-7; 11 positions agree with TRBD1. Germline CDR1 and CDR2: SGHVS and FNYEAQ. The CDR3 contains 16 residues. DNA of the CDR3: TGTGTCAGCAGCTTAGCTGGGACAGGGGGTGGCTACGAGCAGTACTTC. Amino acids: CVSSLAGTGGGYEQYF.

Judged by abundance, this clonotype is large (0.1 to 1%). The V gene is TRBV29-1, the J gene TRBJ1-1; unclear D gene. The germline V gene has CDR1 SQVTM and CDR2 ANQGSEA. Trimming took 7 bases from V and 6 from J, leaving 12 bases between them. The CDR3 sequence is 11 residues long. CDR3 coding DNA: TGCAGCGGGTCAAATCTCGCTGAAGCTTTCTTT. Protein product: CSGSNLAEAFF.

Note on this clonotype: This sequence may be a read error, since a much larger clone differs from it by one base. V usage is TRBV30 and J usage is TRBJ1-2; D is uncertain. This CDR3 contains 12 residues. Deletions cut 5 bases from V and 8 bases from J, with 15 bases between. CDR1 and CDR2 (germline): GTSNPN, SVGIG (reference sequence). The CDR3 sequence: CAWAPNGGGYTF. CDR3 sequence (DNA): TGTGCCTGGGCCCCCAACGGCGGGGGCTACACCTTC.

Worth noting for this clonotype: An end of the junction does not agree with germline; a read error may underlie this. This rearrangement joins TRBV7-9 to TRBJ2-7; 8 nucleotides agree with TRBD2. Germline CDR1 is SEHNR and CDR2 is FQNEAQ (reference sequence). The CDR3 consists of 15 residues. The CDR3 loop is CASSLVGTRTYKQYF. For the CDR3, the DNA is TGTGCCAGCAGCTTAGTGGGGACTAGGACCTACAAGCAGTACTTC.